These 25 T cell receptor beta chains were sequenced from one sample in a study of shared clonotypes between healthy human individuals. Sequenced by immunoSEQ multiplex PCR; TCRdb stores in-frame clones only, minus some. The repertoire holds 850,000 to 1,100,000 clones, with approximately 80% as singletons. The specimen was memory CD4+ T cells from PBMCs. Subset in this sample: CD45RA-negative fraction. These receptors were taken from a man younger than 30 in good health. Some clones in this sample may be carry-over from other donors' samples.

The chain joins TRBV10-3 to TRBJ1-5; 9 bases are a match to TRBD1. Per the germline V gene, CDR1 is ENHRY and CDR2 is SYGVKD. V trimming: 6 bases; J trimming: 4 bases; junction bases outside the gene matches: 10. This CDR3 is 16 amino acids long. CDR3 bases: TGTGCCATCAGAGATGACACAGGGGGCACGAATCAGCCCCAGCATTTT. Its protein is CAIRDDTGGTNQPQHF.

V is TRBV25-1 and J is TRBJ1-4, with D tentatively TRBD1 (6 bases). This CDR3 spans 14 amino acids. In germline, CDR1 is MGHDK, CDR2 SYGVNS. The germline V and J ends were trimmed by 3 bases and 7 bases, with 12 bases remaining between them. This CDR3 is CASSDRGTSEKLFF. CDR3 nucleotide sequence: TGTGCCAGCAGTGACAGGGGCACGAGTGAAAAACTGTTTTTT.

The rearrangement links TRBV4-3 to TRBJ2-2, with unresolved D. CDR1 LGHNA and CDR2 YSLEER come from the germline V gene. The CDR3 sequence is 15 residues long. V shed 3 bases and J shed 5 bases, with 13 bases lying between them. The CDR3 sequence is CASSHGGGRTGELFF. The CDR3 coding sequence is TGCGCCAGCAGCCATGGCGGCGGACGGACCGGGGAGCTGTTTTTT.

The chain combines TRBV4-2 with TRBJ2-3, with 10 bases aligning to TRBD2. J gave up 0 bases and V 2 bases, and 8 bases lay outside the gene matches. The CDR3 has 18 amino acids. Germline CDR1 is LGHNA and CDR2 is YNFKEQ. In DNA, the CDR3 is TGTGCCAGCAGCCAATCAGGGACTAGCGTAGAAAGCACAGATACGCAGTATTTT. This translates into CASSQSGTSVESTDTQYF.

The V gene is TRBV5-5, the J gene TRBJ1-2; weak D call: TRBD1 (6 bases). Trimming pared 1 base from V and 4 bases from J, leaving 14 bases between. The length of the CDR3 is 15 residues. CDR1 is SGHKS and CDR2 is YYEKEE in the germline V gene (reference sequence). In DNA, the CDR3 is TGTGCCAGCAGCTTGTCAGGGACATTATCCTATGGCTACACCTTC. Translated: CASSLSGTLSYGYTF.

Of note for this clone: Other DNA sequences of this sample code for an identical CDR3. The rearrangement links TRBV27 to TRBJ1-5; 10 bases agree with TRBD1. The CDR3 contains 15 residues. The germline gives CDR1 MNHEY, CDR2 SMNVEV (reference sequence). Germline trimming cut 2 bases from V and 4 bases from J; bases unmatched to any gene: 2. The CDR3 coding sequence is TGTGCCAGCAGTTTACAGGGACAGGGGAATCAGCCCCAGCATTTT. As protein: CASSLQGQGNQPQHF.

The chain employs TRBV2 and TRBJ1-1; tentative D call: TRBD1 (6 bases). Germline loops: CDR1 SNHLY, CDR2 FYNNEI. The CDR3 covers 15 residues. V was clipped by 6 bases and J by 2 bases, with 16 bases between them. DNA for the CDR3: TGTGCCAGCAGACAGTATAGGGGGGAAAACACTGAAGCTTTCTTT. Protein sequence: CASRQYRGENTEAFF.

The DNA of the CDR3 is TGTGCCAGCAGTTACGGTACAGGGATCGGCACTGAAGCTTTCTTT. Protein: CASSYGTGIGTEAFF. The chain has TRBV6-5 and TRBJ1-1; possible D gene TRBD1, 6 bases. V lost 2 bases to trimming and J lost 4 bases, with 14 bases between them. This CDR3 contains 15 residues. Germline V CDR1 and CDR2: MNHEY, SVGAGI.

The DNA for the CDR3 is TGTGCCAGTAGTATTGGACAGGGGAAACAGTACTTC. It codes for CASSIGQGKQYF. The chain uses TRBV19 and TRBJ2-7; 9 nucleotides match TRBD1. Germline loops: CDR1 LNHDA, CDR2 SQIVND (reference sequence). This CDR3 is 12 amino acids long. With V trimmed by 3 bases and J by 10 bases, 4 bases remained unmatched.

The V and J genes are TRBV28 and TRBJ2-5, with 9 bases identical to TRBD1. CDR3 length equals 15 residues. Germline V gene sequence: CDR1 MDHEN, CDR2 SYDVKM. The junction had 9 bases not matched to a gene; V was cut back by 6 bases and J by 4 bases. The CDR3 sequence: CASRTGQGPLETQYF. In DNA, the CDR3 is TGTGCCAGCAGGACGGGACAGGGTCCCTTAGAGACCCAGTACTTC.

J is TRBJ2-3 and V is TRBV7-2, with 9 bases fitting TRBD2. V was clipped by 3 bases and J by 4 bases; unmatched bases: 5. The CDR3 extends over 15 amino acids. CDR1 is SGHTA, CDR2 FQGNSA, per germline. The CDR3 is CASSFGTSIADTQYF. CDR3 in DNA: TGTGCCAGCAGCTTCGGGACTAGCATCGCAGATACGCAGTATTTT.

The CDR3 loop reads CASSENIGARGTEAFF. The CDR3 DNA sequence: TGTGCCAGCAGTGAAAATATCGGGGCGCGCGGCACTGAAGCTTTCTTT. V is TRBV6-1 and J is TRBJ1-1; D may be TRBD1 (5 bases). Trimming took off 2 bases at V and 4 bases at J, with 17 bases between the two ends. The CDR3 covers 16 residues. Germline V lookup: CDR1 MNHNS, CDR2 SASEGT.

This sequence joins TRBV11-2 and TRBJ1-3; 7 nucleotides match TRBD1. The junction had 5 bases not matched to a gene; V was cut back by 4 bases and J by 5 bases. The CDR3 consists of 14 residues. The germline V gene encodes CDR1 SGHAT and CDR2 FQNNGV. The CDR3 protein is CASSSTGKRNTIYF. The DNA for the CDR3 is TGTGCCAGCAGCTCGACAGGGAAGAGAAACACCATATATTTT. The entire variable domain, with the rest obtained from reference TRBV11-2 and TRBJ1-3, is as follows: EAGVAQSPRYKIIEKRQSVAFWCNPISGHATLYWYQQILGQGPKLLIQFQNNGVVDDSQLPKDRFSAERLKGVDSTLKIQPAKLEDSAVYLCASSSTGKRNTIYFGEGSWLTVV.

Of note for this clone: A much larger clone differs by one base, so this may be a read error. Other DNA sequences from this sample encode an identical CDR3 as well. The chain joins TRBV7-3 to TRBJ1-1; D call uncertain. With 0 bases removed from V and 1 base from J, the gap between germline ends came to 3 bases. The germline gives CDR1 SGHTA, CDR2 FQGTGA. The CDR3 totals 13 residues. CDR3: CASSLTGNTEAFF. The CDR3 DNA sequence: TGTGCCAGCAGCTTAACGGGGAACACTGAAGCTTTCTTT.

The rearrangement joins TRBV5-1 to TRBJ2-3; 7 bases line up with TRBD2. Germline V gives CDR1 SGHRS, CDR2 YFSETQ. The V and J ends lost 4 bases and 1 base, in that order; junction bases with no gene match: 12. The CDR3 is 17 amino acids. The CDR3 is CASSTGERGPRTDTQYF. The CDR3 DNA is TGCGCCAGCAGCACCGGGGAGCGGGGTCCACGCACAGATACGCAGTATTTT.

The chain has TRBV10-3 and TRBJ2-7; TRBD1 is a possible D gene (5 bases). V was cut by 6 bases and J by 3 bases, with 15 bases left in between. The germline V gene has CDR1 ENHRY and CDR2 SYGVKD. The CDR3 extends over 14 amino acids. For the CDR3, the DNA is TGTGCCATCAGGGCAGGGAATATCGGCTACGAGCAGTACTTC. Encoded protein: CAIRAGNIGYEQYF.

The V and J genes are TRBV5-1 and TRBJ2-7; 7 nucleotides line up with TRBD2. Germline CDR1 SGHRS, CDR2 YFSETQ. The CDR3 sequence is 14 residues long. The V gene end was trimmed by 4 bases and the J gene end by 2 bases; junction bases not matched to a gene: 6. CDR3 residues: CASSLGTTAYEQYF. The CDR3 coding sequence is TGCGCCAGCAGCCTTGGGACTACCGCCTACGAGCAGTACTTC.

This clone appeared a few times. Within the sample, other DNA sequences also encode this same CDR3. The chain couples TRBV5-1 to TRBJ1-5, with 7 bases that match TRBD1. The CDR3 has 15 residues. V shed 0 bases and J 6 bases; nucleotides not matched to a gene: 6. Per the germline V gene, CDR1 is SGHRS and CDR2 is YFSETQ. CDR3 amino acids: CASSLEGGRGQPQHF. CDR3 bases: TGCGCCAGCAGCTTGGAAGGGGGCCGGGGTCAGCCCCAGCATTTT.

This clone was recorded a few times. The chain combines TRBV5-1 with TRBJ2-3, with 8 bases that match TRBD1. The CDR3 runs 18 residues. Germline assignment: CDR1 SGHRS and CDR2 YFSETQ. J was trimmed by 0 bases and V by 4 bases; bases with no gene match: 13. The chain's CDR3 is CASSRAGTGGGSTDTQYF. The CDR3 DNA follows: TGCGCCAGCAGCCGGGCCGGGACAGGAGGTGGAAGCACAGATACGCAGTATTTT.

This clone was seen only a few times. The genes are TRBV7-3 and TRBJ2-1, with 10 bases identical to TRBD2. With 5 bases clipped from V and 4 bases from J, the junction kept 8 bases outside the gene matches. Germline V gene data show CDR1 as SGHTA and CDR2 as FQGTGA. The CDR3 spans 16 residues. The CDR3 DNA reads as TGTGCCAGCAGCACCCAGTCAGCGGGAGGGTACAATGAGCAGTTCTTC. Its translation: CASSTQSAGGYNEQFF.

The chain links TRBV27 to TRBJ1-5, with D tentatively TRBD1 (5 bases). The ends were cut back, 2 bases at V and 1 base at J, with 12 bases in the middle. In germline, CDR1 is MNHEY, CDR2 SMNVEV (reference sequence). The CDR3 totals 16 residues. The CDR3 sequence is CASSLVRTSSNQPQHF. CDR3 DNA: TGTGCCAGCAGTTTAGTAAGGACAAGCAGCAATCAGCCCCAGCATTTT.

CDR3 coding DNA: TGTGCCACCAGCACCCTAGGACAGGGGGTCTCCTACGAGCAGTACTTC. Its translation: CATSTLGQGVSYEQYF. This sequence joins TRBV15 and TRBJ2-7, with 10 bases that match TRBD1. Looked up from germline, CDR1 is LNHNV and CDR2 is YYDKDF (reference sequence). The CDR3 runs to 16 residues. V gave up 4 bases and J gave up 0 bases; unmatched junction bases: 6.

The chain uses TRBV5-1 and TRBJ2-1; 8 positions agree with TRBD2. Trimming cost V 4 bases and J 3 bases; bases outside gene matches: 6. Looked up from germline, CDR1 is SGHRS and CDR2 is YFSETQ. The CDR3 runs 15 residues. The CDR3 here is CASSILAGNYNEQFF. Here the CDR3 DNA reads TGCGCCAGCAGCATATTAGCGGGAAACTACAATGAGCAGTTCTTC.

This chain uses TRBV11-3 with TRBJ1-1, with 7 bases aligning to TRBD1. J was trimmed by 6 bases and V by 3 bases; bases with no gene match: 13. Germline lookup yields CDR1 SGHNT and CDR2 YENEEA. The CDR3 has 16 amino acids. CDR3 sequence reads: CASSFNLVQGVAEAFF. The DNA of the CDR3 is TGTGCCAGCAGCTTTAATCTTGTTCAGGGGGTTGCTGAAGCTTTCTTT. The variable domain in full, with the rest retrieved from reference TRBV11-3 and TRBJ1-1, is EAGVVQSPRYKIIEKKQPVAFWCNPISGHNTLYWYLQNLGQGPELLIRYENEEAVDDSQLPKDRFSAERLKGVDSTLKIQPAELGDSAVYLCASSFNLVQGVAEAFFGQGTRLTVV.

This clone was found a few times. J is TRBJ1-1 and V is TRBV5-4, with unresolved D. V was trimmed by 0 bases and J by 4 bases, leaving 13 bases between them. CDR3 length equals 15 residues. Germline V gene lookup returns CDR1 SGHNT and CDR2 YYREEE (reference sequence). The chain's CDR3 is CASSLAPARSTEAFF. The CDR3 DNA is TGTGCCAGCAGCTTGGCCCCTGCGCGGAGCACTGAAGCTTTCTTT.